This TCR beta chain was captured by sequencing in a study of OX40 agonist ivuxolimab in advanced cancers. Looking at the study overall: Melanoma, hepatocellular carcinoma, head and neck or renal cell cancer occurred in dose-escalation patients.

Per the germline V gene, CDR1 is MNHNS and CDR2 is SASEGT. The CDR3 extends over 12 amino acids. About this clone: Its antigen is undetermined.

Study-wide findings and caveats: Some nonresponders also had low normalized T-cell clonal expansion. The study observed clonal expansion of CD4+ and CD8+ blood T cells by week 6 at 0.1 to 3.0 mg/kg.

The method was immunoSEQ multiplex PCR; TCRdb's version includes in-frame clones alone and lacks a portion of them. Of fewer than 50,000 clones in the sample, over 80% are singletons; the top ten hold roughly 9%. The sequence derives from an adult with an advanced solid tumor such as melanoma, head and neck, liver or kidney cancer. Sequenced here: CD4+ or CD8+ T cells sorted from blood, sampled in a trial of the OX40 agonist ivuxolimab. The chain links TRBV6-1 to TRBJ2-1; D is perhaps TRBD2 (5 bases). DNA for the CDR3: TGTGGAAGCAGTGGTAGCGAGAATGAGCAGTTCTTC. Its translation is CGSSGSENEQFF.